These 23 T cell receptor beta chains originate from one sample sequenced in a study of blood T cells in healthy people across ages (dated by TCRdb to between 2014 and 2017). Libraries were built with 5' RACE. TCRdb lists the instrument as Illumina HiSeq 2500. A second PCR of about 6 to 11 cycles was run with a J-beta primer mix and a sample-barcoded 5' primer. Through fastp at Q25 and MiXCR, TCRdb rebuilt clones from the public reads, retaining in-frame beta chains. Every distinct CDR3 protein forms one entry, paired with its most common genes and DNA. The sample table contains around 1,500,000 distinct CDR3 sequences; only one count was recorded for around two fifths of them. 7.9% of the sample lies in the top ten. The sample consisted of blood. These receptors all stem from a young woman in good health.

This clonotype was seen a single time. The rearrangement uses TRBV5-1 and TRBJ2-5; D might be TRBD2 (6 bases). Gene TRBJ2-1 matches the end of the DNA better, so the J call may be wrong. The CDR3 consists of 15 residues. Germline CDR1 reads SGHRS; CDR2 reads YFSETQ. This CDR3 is CASSLVAVVQETQFF. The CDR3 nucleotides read TGCGCCAGCAGCTTGGTAGCGGTGGTCCAAGAGACCCAGTTCTTC.

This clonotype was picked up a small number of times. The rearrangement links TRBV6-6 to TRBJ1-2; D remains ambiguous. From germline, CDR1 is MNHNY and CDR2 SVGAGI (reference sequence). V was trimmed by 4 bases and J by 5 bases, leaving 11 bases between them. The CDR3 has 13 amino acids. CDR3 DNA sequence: TGTGCCAGCAGTTCGGTAGTTTCGTATGGCTACACCTTC. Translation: CASSSVVSYGYTF.

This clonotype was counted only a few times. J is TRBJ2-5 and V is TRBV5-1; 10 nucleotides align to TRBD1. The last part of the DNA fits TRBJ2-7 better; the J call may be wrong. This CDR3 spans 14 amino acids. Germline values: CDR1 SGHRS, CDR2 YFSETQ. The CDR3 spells CASIQGQGLYEQYF. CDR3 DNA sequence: TGCGCCAGCATCCAGGGACAGGGGTTATACGAGCAGTACTTC.

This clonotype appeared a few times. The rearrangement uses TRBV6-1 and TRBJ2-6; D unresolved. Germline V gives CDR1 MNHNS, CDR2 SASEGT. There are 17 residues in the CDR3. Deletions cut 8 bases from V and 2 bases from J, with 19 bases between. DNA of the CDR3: TGTGCCAGCGGTAATAAGGCGCTGGGCGCTGGGGCCAACGTCCTGACTTTC. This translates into CASGNKALGAGANVLTF.

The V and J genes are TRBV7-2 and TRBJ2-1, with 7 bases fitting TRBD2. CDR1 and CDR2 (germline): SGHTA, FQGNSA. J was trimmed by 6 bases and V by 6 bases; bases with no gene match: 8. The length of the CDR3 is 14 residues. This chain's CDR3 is CASRRLAVFNEQFF. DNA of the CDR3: TGTGCCAGCAGGCGTCTAGCGGTATTCAATGAGCAGTTCTTC.

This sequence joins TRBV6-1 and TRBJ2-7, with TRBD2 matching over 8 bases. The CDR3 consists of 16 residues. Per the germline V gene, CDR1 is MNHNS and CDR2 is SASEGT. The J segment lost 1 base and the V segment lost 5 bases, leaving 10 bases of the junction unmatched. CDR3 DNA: TGTGCCAGCAGTCCTATACCGGGACTAGTGTCCTACGAGCAGTACTTC. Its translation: CASSPIPGLVSYEQYF.

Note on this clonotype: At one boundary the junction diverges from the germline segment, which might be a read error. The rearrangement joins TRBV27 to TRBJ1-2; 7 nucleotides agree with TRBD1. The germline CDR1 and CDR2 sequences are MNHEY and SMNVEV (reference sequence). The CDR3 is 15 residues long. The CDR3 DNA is TGTGCCAGCAGTTTAACCTTGAGGGGGCAAGGTGGCTACATCTTC. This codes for CASSLTLRGQGGYIF.

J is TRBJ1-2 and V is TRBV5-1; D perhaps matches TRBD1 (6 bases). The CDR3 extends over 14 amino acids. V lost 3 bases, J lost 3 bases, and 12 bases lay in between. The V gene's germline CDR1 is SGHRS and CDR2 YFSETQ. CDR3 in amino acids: CASSSGQLDYGYTF. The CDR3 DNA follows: TGCGCCAGCAGCTCAGGACAGTTAGACTATGGCTACACCTTC.

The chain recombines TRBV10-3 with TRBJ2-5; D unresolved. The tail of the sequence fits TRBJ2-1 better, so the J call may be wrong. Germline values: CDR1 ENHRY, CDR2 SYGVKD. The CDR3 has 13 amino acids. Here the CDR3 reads CAISESTQETQFF. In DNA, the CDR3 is TGTGCCATCAGTGAGTCTACGCAAGAGACCCAGTTCTTC.

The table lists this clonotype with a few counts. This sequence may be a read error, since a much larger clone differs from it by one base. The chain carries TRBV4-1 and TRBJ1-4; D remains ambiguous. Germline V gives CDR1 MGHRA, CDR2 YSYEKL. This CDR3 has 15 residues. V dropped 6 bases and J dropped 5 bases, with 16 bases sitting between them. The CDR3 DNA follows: TGCGCCAGCAGGCCCAGGTGTGGGCCGAATGAAAAACTGTTTTTT. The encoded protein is CASRPRCGPNEKLFF.

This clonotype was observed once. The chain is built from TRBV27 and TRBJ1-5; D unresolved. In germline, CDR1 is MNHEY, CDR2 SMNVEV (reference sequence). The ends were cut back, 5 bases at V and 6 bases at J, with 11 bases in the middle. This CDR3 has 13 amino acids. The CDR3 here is CASSASLGQPQHF. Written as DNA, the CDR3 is TGTGCCAGCAGTGCCTCCCTGGGTCAGCCCCAGCATTTT.

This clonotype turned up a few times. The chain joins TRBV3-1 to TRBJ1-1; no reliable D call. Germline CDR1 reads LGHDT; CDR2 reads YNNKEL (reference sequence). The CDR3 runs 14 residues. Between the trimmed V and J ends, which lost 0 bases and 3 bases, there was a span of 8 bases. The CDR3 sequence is CASSQDPGDTEAFF. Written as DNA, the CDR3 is TGTGCCAGCAGCCAAGACCCTGGGGACACTGAAGCTTTCTTT.

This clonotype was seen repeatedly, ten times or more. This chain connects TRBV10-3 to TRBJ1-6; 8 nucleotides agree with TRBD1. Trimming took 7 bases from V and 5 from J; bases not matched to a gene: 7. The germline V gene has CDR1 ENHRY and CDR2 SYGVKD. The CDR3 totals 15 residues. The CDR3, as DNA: TGTGCCATCAATCCGACAGGGGACGATAATTCACCCCTCCACTTT. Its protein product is CAINPTGDDNSPLHF.

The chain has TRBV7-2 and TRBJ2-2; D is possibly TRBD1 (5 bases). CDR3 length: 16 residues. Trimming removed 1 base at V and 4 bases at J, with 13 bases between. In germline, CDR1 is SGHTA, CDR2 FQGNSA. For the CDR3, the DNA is TGTGCCAGCAGCTTAGTCTGGGGCGCTGGCACCGGGGAGCTGTTTTTT. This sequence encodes CASSLVWGAGTGELFF. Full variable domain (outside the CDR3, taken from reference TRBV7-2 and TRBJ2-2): GAGVSQSPSNKVTEKGKDVELRCDPISGHTALYWYRQSLGQGLEFLIYFQGNSAPDKSGLPSDRFSAERTGGSVSTLTIQRTQQEDSAVYLCASSLVWGAGTGELFFGEGSRLTVL.

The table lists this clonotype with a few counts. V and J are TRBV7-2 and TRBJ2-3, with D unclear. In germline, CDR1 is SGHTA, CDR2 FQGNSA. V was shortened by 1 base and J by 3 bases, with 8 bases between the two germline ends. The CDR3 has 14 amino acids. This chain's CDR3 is CASSLEGWTDTQYF. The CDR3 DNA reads TGTGCCAGCAGCTTAGAGGGTTGGACAGATACGCAGTATTTT.

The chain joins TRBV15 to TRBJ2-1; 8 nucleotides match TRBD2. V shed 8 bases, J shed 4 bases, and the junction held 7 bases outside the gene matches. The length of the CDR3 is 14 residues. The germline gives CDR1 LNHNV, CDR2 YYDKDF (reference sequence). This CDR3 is CATSVAGRYNEQFF. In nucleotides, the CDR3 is TGTGCCACCTCCGTAGCGGGGAGGTACAATGAGCAGTTCTTC.

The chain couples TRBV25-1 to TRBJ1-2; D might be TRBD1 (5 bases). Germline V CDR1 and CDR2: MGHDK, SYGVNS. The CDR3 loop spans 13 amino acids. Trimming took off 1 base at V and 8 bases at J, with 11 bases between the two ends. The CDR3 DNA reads TGTGCCAGCAGTGAATGGGAGAGGGGCGGCTACACCTTC. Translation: CASSEWERGGYTF.

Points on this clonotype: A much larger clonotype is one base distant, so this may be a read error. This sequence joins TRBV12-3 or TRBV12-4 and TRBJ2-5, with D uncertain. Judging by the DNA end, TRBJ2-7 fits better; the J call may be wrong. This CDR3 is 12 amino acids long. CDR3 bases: TGTGCCAGCAGTTCCCGCCCGGGCGAGCAGTACTTC. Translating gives CASSSRPGEQYF.

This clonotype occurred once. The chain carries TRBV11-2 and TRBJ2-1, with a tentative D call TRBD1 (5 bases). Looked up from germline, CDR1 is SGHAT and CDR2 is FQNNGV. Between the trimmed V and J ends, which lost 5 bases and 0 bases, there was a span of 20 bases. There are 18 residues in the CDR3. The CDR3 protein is CASSPGSSGYLSYNEQFF. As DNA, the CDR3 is TGTGCCAGCAGCCCAGGGTCTAGTGGGTACCTCTCCTACAATGAGCAGTTCTTC.

The CDR3 protein is CASSEGMASWAQYF. The CDR3 DNA is TGTGCCAGCAGCGAGGGAATGGCAAGCTGGGCCCAGTACTTC. The chain is built from TRBV5-5 and TRBJ2-5, with D maybe TRBD2 (5 bases). Germline V gene sequence: CDR1 SGHKS, CDR2 YYEKEE (reference sequence). Trimming removed 4 bases from V and 9 bases from J, with 19 bases in between. This CDR3 comprises 14 residues.

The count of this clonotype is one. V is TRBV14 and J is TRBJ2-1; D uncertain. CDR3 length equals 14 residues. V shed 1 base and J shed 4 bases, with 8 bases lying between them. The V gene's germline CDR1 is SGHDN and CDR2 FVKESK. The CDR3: CASSQVSWYNEQFF. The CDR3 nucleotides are TGTGCCAGCAGCCAAGTTTCCTGGTACAATGAGCAGTTCTTC.

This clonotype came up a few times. The CDR3 spells CASSQEIGIQYF. CDR3 nucleotide sequence: TGCGCCAGCAGCCAAGAAATCGGCATTCAGTACTTC. This rearrangement joins TRBV4-1 to TRBJ2-4; D is undetermined. Germline values: CDR1 MGHRA, CDR2 YSYEKL. This CDR3 is 12 amino acids long. Trimming cost V 0 bases and J 9 bases, with 6 bases left between them.

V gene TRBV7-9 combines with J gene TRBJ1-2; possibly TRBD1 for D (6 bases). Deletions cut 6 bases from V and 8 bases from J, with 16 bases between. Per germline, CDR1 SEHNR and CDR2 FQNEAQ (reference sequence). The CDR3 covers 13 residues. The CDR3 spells CASSLQGPTGYTF. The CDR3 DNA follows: TGTGCCAGCAGTCTACAGGGCCCTACCGGCTACACCTTC.